The 3 T cell receptor beta chains listed next were all sequenced from one sample in a study of cytomegalovirus exposure and HLA in healthy donors. The primer mix had 60 Vbeta and 13 Jbeta primers. Produced via immunoSEQ multiplex PCR; TCRdb's table is partial and in-frame only. The sample lists 35,000 to 40,000 clones, roughly 64% occurring once. The specimen was PBMCs. The receptors come from a man aged 45 to 65 in good health and CMV-seropositive.

The rearrangement uses TRBV29-1 and TRBJ1-6; 8 positions match TRBD1. CDR3 length: 13 residues. The V segment lost 6 bases and the J segment 4 bases; nucleotides outside the gene matches: 2. CDR1 is SQVTM and CDR2 is ANQGSEA in the germline V gene. For the CDR3, the DNA is TGCAGCGTGAGACAGGGGTATAATTCACCCCTCCACTTT. As protein: CSVRQGYNSPLHF.

V gene TRBV11-2 combines with J gene TRBJ1-2, with D possibly being TRBD1 (5 bases). This CDR3 spans 16 amino acids. V was trimmed by 5 bases and J by 6 bases, leaving 22 bases between them. In germline, CDR1 is SGHAT, CDR2 FQNNGV. The CDR3 nucleotides are TGTGCCAGCAGCCCTTTGAAAGGGCTAGGGGTGAATGGCTACACCTTC. Its translation: CASSPLKGLGVNGYTF.

The CDR3 coding sequence is TGTGCCAGCAGTTTACAAATCAGGGAGCAGTACTTC. Protein product: CASSLQIREQYF. The V gene is TRBV28, the J gene TRBJ2-7; no clear D. The V gene lost 2 bases and the J gene lost 7 bases, with 9 bases spanning the gap. The CDR3 consists of 12 residues. Germline V gene data show CDR1 as MDHEN and CDR2 as SYDVKM.